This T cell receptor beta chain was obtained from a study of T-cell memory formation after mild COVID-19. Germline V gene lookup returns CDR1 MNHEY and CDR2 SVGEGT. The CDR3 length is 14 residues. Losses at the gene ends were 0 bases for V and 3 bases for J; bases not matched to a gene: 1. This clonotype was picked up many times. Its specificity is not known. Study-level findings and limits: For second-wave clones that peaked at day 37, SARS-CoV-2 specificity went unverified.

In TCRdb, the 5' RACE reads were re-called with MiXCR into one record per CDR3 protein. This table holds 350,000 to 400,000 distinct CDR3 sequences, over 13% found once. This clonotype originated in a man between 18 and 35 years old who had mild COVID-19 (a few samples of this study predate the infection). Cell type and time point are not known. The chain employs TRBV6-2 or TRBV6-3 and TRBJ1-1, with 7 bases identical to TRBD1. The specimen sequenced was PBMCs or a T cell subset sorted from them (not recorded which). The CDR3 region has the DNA TGTGCCAGCAGTTACTCGACAGGGTACACTGAAGCTTTCTTT. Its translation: CASSYSTGYTEAFF.